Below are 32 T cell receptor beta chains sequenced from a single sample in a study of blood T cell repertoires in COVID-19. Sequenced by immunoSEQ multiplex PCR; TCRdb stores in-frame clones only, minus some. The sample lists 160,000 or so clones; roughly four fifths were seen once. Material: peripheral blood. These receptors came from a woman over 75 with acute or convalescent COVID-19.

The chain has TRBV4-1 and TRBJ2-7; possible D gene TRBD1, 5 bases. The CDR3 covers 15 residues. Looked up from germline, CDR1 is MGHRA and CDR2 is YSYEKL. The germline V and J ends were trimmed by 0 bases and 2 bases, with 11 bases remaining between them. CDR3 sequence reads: CASSQDQGRAYEQYF. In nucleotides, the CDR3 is TGCGCCAGCAGCCAAGATCAGGGCAGGGCCTACGAGCAGTACTTC.

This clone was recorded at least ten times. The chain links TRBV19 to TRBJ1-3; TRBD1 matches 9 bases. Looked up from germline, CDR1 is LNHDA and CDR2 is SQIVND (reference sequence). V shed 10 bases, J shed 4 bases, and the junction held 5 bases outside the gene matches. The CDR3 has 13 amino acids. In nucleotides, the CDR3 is TGTGCCACGGGACAGGGTTCAGGAAACACCATATATTTT. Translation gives CATGQGSGNTIYF. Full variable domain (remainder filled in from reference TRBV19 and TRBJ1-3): DGGITQSPKYLFRKEGQNVTLSCEQNLNHDAMYWYRQDPGQGLRLIYYSQIVNDFQKGDIAEGYSVSREKKESFPLTVTSAQKNPTAFYLCATGQGSGNTIYFGEGSWLTVV.

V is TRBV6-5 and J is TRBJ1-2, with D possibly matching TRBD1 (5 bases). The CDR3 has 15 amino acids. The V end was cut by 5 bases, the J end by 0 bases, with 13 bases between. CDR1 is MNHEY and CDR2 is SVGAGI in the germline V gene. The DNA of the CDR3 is TGTGCCAGCAGTACCGACAGAACTGCTAACTATGGCTACACCTTC. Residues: CASSTDRTANYGYTF.

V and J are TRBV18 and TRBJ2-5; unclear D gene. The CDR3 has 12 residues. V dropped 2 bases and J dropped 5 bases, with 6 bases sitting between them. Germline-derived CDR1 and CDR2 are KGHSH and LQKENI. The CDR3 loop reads CASSPTRETQYF. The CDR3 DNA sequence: TGTGCCAGCTCACCAACGAGGGAGACCCAGTACTTC.

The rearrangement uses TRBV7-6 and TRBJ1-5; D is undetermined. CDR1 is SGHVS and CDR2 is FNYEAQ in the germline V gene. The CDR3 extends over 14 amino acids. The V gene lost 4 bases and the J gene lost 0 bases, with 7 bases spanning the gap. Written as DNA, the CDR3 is TGTGCCAGCAGCTCGGGGTATAGCAATCAGCCCCAGCATTTT. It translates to CASSSGYSNQPQHF.

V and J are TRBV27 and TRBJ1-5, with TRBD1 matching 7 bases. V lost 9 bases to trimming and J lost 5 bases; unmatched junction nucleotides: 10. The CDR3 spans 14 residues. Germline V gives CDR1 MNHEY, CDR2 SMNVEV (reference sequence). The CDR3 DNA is TGTGCCAGTACTCGGGGGCAGGGGGATCAGCCCCAGCATTTT. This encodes CASTRGQGDQPQHF.

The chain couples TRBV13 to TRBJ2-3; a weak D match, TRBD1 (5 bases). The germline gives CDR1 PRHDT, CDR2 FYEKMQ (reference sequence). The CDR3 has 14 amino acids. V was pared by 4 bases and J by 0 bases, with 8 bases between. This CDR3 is CASSWGLSTDTQYF. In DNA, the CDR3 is TGTGCCAGCAGCTGGGGCCTGAGCACAGATACGCAGTATTTT.

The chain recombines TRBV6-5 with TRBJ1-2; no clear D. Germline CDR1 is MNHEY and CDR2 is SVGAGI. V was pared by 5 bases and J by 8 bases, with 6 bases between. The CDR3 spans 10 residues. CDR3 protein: CASSLRGYTF. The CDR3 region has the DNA TGTGCCAGCAGTCTTCGGGGCTACACCTTC.

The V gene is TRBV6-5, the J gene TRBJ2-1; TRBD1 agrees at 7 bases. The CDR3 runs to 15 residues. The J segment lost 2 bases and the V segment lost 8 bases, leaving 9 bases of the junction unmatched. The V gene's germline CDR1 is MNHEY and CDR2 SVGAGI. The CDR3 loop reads CASYTDRAPYNEQFF. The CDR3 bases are TGTGCCAGCTATACAGACAGGGCTCCCTACAATGAGCAGTTCTTC.

The CDR3 loop is CASSVEGNTEAFF. In DNA, the CDR3 is TGTGCCAGCAGTGTAGAGGGCAACACTGAAGCTTTCTTT. J is TRBJ1-1 and V is TRBV25-1; D not resolved. The germline gives CDR1 MGHDK, CDR2 SYGVNS. This CDR3 region has 13 residues. Deletions cut 4 bases from V and 2 bases from J, with 8 bases between.

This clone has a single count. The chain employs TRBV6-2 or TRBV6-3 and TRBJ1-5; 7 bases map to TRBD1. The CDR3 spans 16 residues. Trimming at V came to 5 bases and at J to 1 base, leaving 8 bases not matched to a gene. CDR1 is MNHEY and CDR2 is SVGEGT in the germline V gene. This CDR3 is CASSRMTGLSNQPQHF. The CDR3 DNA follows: TGTGCCAGCAGTCGAATGACAGGGCTAAGCAATCAGCCCCAGCATTTT.

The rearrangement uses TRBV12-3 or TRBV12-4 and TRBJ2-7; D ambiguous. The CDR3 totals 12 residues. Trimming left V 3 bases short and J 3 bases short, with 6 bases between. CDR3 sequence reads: CASSLGSYEQYF. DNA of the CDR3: TGTGCCAGCAGTTTGGGCAGCTACGAGCAGTACTTC.

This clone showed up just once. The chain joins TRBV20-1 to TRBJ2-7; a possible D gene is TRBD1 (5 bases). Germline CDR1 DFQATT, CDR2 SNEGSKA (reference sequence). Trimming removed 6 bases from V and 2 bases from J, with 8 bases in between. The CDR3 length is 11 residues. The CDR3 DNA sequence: TGCAGTGCCTCGACAGCCTACGAGCAGTACTTC. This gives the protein CSASTAYEQYF.

Here the CDR3 DNA reads TGCGCCAGCAGCTCTACAGGGCAAGAGACCCAGTACTTC. It yields the protein CASSSTGQETQYF. The V call is TRBV5-1, the J call TRBJ2-5; D perhaps matches TRBD1 (6 bases). CDR1 and CDR2 (germline): SGHRS, YFSETQ. This CDR3 comprises 13 residues. V lost 3 bases and J lost 2, with 8 bases in between.

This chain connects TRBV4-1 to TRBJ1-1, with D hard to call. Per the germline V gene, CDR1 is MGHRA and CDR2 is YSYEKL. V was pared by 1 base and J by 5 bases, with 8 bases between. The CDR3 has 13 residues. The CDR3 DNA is TGCGCCAGCAGCCAAGGAGACGGGACTGAAGCTTTCTTT. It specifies CASSQGDGTEAFF.

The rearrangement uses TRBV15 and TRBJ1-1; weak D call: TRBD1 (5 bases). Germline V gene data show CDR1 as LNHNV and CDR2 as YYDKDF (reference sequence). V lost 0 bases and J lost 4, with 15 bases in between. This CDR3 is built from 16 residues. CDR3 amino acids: CATSRDRTGRSTEAFF. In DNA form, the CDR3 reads TGTGCCACCAGCAGAGATCGAACAGGAAGGAGCACTGAAGCTTTCTTT.

The CDR3 DNA reads as TGTGCCAGCCGCGCCGGGACAGGAGCCTACGAGCAGTACTTC. Amino acid sequence: CASRAGTGAYEQYF. The rearrangement uses TRBV7-9 and TRBJ2-7; 8 nucleotides agree with TRBD1. J was trimmed by 2 bases and V by 8 bases; bases with no gene match: 8. The CDR3 is 14 amino acids. CDR1 SEHNR and CDR2 FQNEAQ come from the germline V gene (reference sequence). Using reference TRBV7-9 and TRBJ2-7 for the parts outside the CDR3, the full variable domain is DTGVSQNPRHKITKRGQNVTFRCDPISEHNRLYWYRQTLGQGPEFLTYFQNEAQLEKSRLLSDRFSAERPKGSFSTLEIQRTEQGDSAMYLCASRAGTGAYEQYFGPGTRLTVT.

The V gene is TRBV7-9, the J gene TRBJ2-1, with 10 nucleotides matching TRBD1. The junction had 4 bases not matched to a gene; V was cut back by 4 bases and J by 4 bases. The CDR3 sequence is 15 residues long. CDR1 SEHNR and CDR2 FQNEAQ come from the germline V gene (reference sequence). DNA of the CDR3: TGTGCCAGCAGCTCGACAGGGGGCGCTTACAATGAGCAGTTCTTC. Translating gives CASSSTGGAYNEQFF. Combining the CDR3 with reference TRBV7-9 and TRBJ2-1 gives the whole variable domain DTGVSQNPRHKITKRGQNVTFRCDPISEHNRLYWYRQTLGQGPEFLTYFQNEAQLEKSRLLSDRFSAERPKGSFSTLEIQRTEQGDSAMYLCASSSTGGAYNEQFFGPGTRLTVL.

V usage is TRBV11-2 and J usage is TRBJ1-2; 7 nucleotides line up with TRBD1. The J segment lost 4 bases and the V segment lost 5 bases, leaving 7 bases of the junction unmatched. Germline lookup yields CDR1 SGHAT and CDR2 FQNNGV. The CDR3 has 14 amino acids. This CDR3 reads CASSLTGDRYGYTF. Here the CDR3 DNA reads TGTGCCAGCAGCCTCACAGGGGACCGCTATGGCTACACCTTC. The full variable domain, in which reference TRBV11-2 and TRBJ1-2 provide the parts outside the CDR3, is EAGVAQSPRYKIIEKRQSVAFWCNPISGHATLYWYQQILGQGPKLLIQFQNNGVVDDSQLPKDRFSAERLKGVDSTLKIQPAKLEDSAVYLCASSLTGDRYGYTFGSGTRLTVV.

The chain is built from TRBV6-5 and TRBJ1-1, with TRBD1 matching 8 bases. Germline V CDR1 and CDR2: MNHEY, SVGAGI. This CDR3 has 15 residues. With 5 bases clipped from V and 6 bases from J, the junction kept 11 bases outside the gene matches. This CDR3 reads CASSNPWTGKAEAFF. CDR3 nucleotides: TGTGCCAGCAGTAACCCCTGGACAGGGAAAGCTGAAGCTTTCTTT.

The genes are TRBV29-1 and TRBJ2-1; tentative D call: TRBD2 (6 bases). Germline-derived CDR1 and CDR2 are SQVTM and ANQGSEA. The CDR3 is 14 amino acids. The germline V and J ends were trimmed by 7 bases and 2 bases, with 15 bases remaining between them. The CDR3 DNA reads TGCAGCGGTTTCGGGAGTAGCGCCTACAATGAGCAGTTCTTC. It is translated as CSGFGSSAYNEQFF.

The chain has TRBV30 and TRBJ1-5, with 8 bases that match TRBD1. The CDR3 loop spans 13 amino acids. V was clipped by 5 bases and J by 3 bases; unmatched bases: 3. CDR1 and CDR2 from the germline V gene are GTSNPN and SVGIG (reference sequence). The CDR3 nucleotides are TGTGCCTGGGGACAGGGAATCAATCAGCCCCAGCATTTT. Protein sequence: CAWGQGINQPQHF.

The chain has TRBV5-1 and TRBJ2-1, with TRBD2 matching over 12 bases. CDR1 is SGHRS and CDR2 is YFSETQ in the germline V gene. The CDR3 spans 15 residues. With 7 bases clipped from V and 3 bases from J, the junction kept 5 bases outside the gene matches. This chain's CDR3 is CASSLAGGNYNEQFF. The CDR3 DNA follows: TGCGCCAGCTCACTAGCGGGGGGAAACTACAATGAGCAGTTCTTC.

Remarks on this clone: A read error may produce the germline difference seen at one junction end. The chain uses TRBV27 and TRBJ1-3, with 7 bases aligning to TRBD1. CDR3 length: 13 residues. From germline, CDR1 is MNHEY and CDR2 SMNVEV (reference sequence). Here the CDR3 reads CASSLMLGDSHHF. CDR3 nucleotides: TGTGCCAGCAGTTTAATGCTGGGGGACAGCCATCATTTT.

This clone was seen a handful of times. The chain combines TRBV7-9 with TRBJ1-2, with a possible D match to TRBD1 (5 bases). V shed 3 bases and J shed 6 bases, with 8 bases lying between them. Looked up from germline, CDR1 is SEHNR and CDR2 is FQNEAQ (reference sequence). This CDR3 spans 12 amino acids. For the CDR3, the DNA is TGTGCCAGCAGCTTCGGAGGGGATGGCTACACCTTC. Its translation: CASSFGGDGYTF.

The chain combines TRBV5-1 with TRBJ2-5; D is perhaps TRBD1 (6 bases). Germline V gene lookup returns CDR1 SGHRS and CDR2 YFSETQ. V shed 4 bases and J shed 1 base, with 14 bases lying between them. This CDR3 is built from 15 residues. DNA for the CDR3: TGCGCCAGCAGCCGTCCAGGGACAATCCAAGAGACCCAGTACTTC. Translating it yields CASSRPGTIQETQYF.

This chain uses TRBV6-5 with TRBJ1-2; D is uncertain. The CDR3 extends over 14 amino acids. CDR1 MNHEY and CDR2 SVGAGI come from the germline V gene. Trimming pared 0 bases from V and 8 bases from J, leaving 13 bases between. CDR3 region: CASSYSNSLSGYTF. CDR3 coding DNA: TGTGCCAGCAGTTACTCGAACAGTTTATCCGGCTACACCTTC.

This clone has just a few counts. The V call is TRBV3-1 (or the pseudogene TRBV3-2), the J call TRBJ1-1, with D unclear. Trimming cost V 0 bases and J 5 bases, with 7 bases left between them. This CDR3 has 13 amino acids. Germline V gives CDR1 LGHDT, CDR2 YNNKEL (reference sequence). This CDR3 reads CASSQESGTEAFF. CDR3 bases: TGTGCCAGCAGCCAAGAATCGGGGACTGAAGCTTTCTTT.

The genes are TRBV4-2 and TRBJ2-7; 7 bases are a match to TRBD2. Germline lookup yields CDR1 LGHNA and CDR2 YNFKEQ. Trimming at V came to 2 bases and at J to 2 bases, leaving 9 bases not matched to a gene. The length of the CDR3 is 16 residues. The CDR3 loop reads CASSQRAGDRAYEQYF. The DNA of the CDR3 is TGTGCCAGCAGCCAAAGGGCGGGGGATCGGGCCTACGAGCAGTACTTC.

The DNA for the CDR3 is TGCGCCAGCAGCCCGGGACTAGCGGGAGTAAATGAGCAGTTCTTC. Protein product: CASSPGLAGVNEQFF. The rearrangement uses TRBV5-1 and TRBJ2-1; 14 nucleotides align to TRBD2. The CDR3 contains 15 residues. CDR1 and CDR2 from the germline V gene are SGHRS and YFSETQ. V trimming: 4 bases; J trimming: 7 bases; junction bases outside the gene matches: 4.

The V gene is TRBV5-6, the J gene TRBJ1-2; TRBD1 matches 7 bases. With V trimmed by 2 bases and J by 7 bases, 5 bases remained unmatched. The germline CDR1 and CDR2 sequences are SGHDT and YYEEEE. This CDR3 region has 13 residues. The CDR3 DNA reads TGTGCCAGCAGCTTCGGGACAGCGATTGGCTACACCTTC. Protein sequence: CASSFGTAIGYTF.

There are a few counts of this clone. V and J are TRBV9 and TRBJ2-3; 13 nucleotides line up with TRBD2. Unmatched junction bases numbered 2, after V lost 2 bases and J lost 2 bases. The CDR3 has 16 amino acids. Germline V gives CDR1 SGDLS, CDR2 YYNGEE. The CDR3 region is CASSVGLAGDTDTQYF. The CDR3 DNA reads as TGTGCCAGCAGCGTCGGACTAGCGGGAGACACAGATACGCAGTATTTT. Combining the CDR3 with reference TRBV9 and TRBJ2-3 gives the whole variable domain DSGVTQTPKHLITATGQRVTLRCSPRSGDLSVYWYQQSLDQGLQFLIQYYNGEERAKGNILERFSAQQFPDLHSELNLSSLELGDSALYFCASSVGLAGDTDTQYFGPGTRLTVL.